In its sample, the clone carrying this T cell receptor (beta chain) was seen a few times. Its antigen is unidentified. The sample belongs to a study of T cell repertoires in cytomegalovirus infection. Study-wide background: Public TCR beta signatures were indicative of both CMV infection and a matching HLA type. Study-wide results and limits: CMV-specific TCR beta clonotypes restricted by HLA-C were the ones dominating the ex vivo response. Individuals carrying CMV plus the relevant HLA were identified by cumulative frequency of public TCR beta families.

The CDR3 length is 11 residues. V lost 1 base to trimming and J lost 4 bases, with 0 bases between them. Per the germline V gene, CDR1 is SGHDN and CDR2 is FVKESK. TCRdb used MiXCR to reprocess the reads, holding one entry per CDR3 protein. The sample consists of roughly 280,000 distinct CDR3 sequences, around 20% of them appearing once. This TCR derives from a human donor in good health (CMV status not recorded). Some clones in this sample may be carry-over from other donors' samples. This specimen consisted of cultured PBMCs, obtained from culture after CMV antigen stimulation. The chain recombines TRBV14 with TRBJ2-3; D unclear. This chain's CDR3 is CASSQADTQYF. The CDR3 DNA reads as TGTGCCAGCAGCCAAGCAGATACGCAGTATTTT.